This passage covers 9 T cell receptor beta chains from one sample sequenced in a study of graft-versus-host responses after intestinal transplantation. Their target antigens are unknown. Sequencing was performed with immunoSEQ multiplex PCR; in TCRdb, only in-frame clones are kept and a portion is missing. The table lists 80,000 to 100,000 clones, 90% to 95% of them singletons. Sequences were derived from unstimulated CD4+ T cells sorted from spleen or lymph node cells, sampled before intestinal transplant. The receptor source for this set is a human donor who received an intestinal transplant.

The chain combines TRBV4-1 with TRBJ2-3, with TRBD2 as a possible D gene (5 bases). CDR1 is MGHRA and CDR2 is YSYEKL in the germline V gene. The CDR3 covers 14 residues. V was cut by 5 bases and J by 6 bases, with 15 bases left in between. In DNA, the CDR3 is TGCGCCAGCAGCGGGAGTATCTGGAGGGATACGCAGTATTTT. This gives the protein CASSGSIWRDTQYF.

The gene calls are TRBV5-1 and TRBJ2-1, with TRBD2 matching 8 bases. The CDR3 is 17 residues long. CDR1 is SGHRS, CDR2 YFSETQ, per germline. V shed 3 bases and J 0 bases; nucleotides not matched to a gene: 8. In DNA, the CDR3 is TGCGCCAGCAGCTCGATCCTACTAGCGGACTCCTACAATGAGCAGTTCTTC. It translates to CASSSILLADSYNEQFF.

This rearrangement joins TRBV2 to TRBJ1-6; D uncertain. The CDR3 is made up of 14 amino acids. The ends were cut back, 8 bases at V and 5 bases at J, with 13 bases in the middle. CDR1 and CDR2 from the germline V gene are SNHLY and FYNNEI. CDR3 protein: CASARGVDNSPLHF. The CDR3 coding sequence is TGTGCCAGCGCCCGGGGAGTAGATAATTCACCCCTCCACTTT.

The chain links TRBV11-2 to TRBJ2-1; 10 bases are a match to TRBD2. The CDR3 contains 16 residues. Germline CDR1 is SGHAT and CDR2 is FQNNGV. V shed 4 bases, J shed 5 bases, and the junction held 8 bases outside the gene matches. DNA for the CDR3: TGTGCCAGCAGCTCCCAAACTAGCGGGGTAAACAATGAGCAGTTCTTC. Translated: CASSSQTSGVNNEQFF.

The V and J genes are TRBV7-8 and TRBJ2-5; D possibly corresponds to TRBD1 (7 bases). V lost 4 bases, J lost 5 bases, and 23 bases lay in between. Germline lookup yields CDR1 SGHVS and CDR2 FQNEAQ. The CDR3 consists of 17 residues. CDR3 sequence (DNA): TGTGCCAGCAGCTCCCCGATCATATGGAGGGGGCCTGAGACCCAGTACTTC. Encoded protein: CASSSPIIWRGPETQYF.

This rearrangement joins TRBV30 to TRBJ1-1; a weak D match, TRBD1 (6 bases). V shed 1 base and J shed 0 bases, with 12 bases lying between them. The CDR3 covers 15 residues. Germline lookup yields CDR1 GTSNPN and CDR2 SVGIG (reference sequence). CDR3 region: CAWSGYRVLNTEAFF. In DNA, the CDR3 is TGTGCCTGGAGTGGATACAGGGTATTGAACACTGAAGCTTTCTTT.

The genes are TRBV11-1 and TRBJ2-5; 7 bases align to TRBD2. The CDR3 covers 15 residues. Germline CDR1 reads SGHAT; CDR2 reads FQDESV (reference sequence). V lost 8 bases to trimming and J lost 1 base; unmatched junction nucleotides: 10. The CDR3 loop is CASAPERGFQETQYF. Here the CDR3 DNA reads TGTGCCAGCGCCCCGGAGCGGGGCTTCCAAGAGACCCAGTACTTC.

The V gene is TRBV5-5, the J gene TRBJ2-5, with TRBD1 as a possible D gene (6 bases). This CDR3 has 15 amino acids. Trimming left V 0 bases short and J 4 bases short, with 13 bases between. Germline V gene data show CDR1 as SGHKS and CDR2 as YYEKEE (reference sequence). CDR3 in amino acids: CASSLVVLGAETQYF. CDR3 DNA: TGTGCCAGCAGCTTGGTTGTATTGGGGGCAGAGACCCAGTACTTC. Full variable domain (rest looked up from reference TRBV5-5 and TRBJ2-5): DAGVTQSPTHLIKTRGQQVTLRCSPISGHKSVSWYQQVLGQGPQFIFQYYEKEERGRGNFPDRFSARQFPNYSSELNVNALLLGDSALYLCASSLVVLGAETQYFGPGTRLLVL.

The CDR3 region has the DNA TGTGCCAGCAGTTACTACGGGGGTAACTATGGCTACACCTTC. Protein product: CASSYYGGNYGYTF. The chain recombines TRBV6-5 with TRBJ1-2; D may be TRBD1 (5 bases). The CDR3 is made up of 14 amino acids. Trimming removed 1 base from V and 1 base from J, with 7 bases in between. Germline CDR1 MNHEY, CDR2 SVGAGI.